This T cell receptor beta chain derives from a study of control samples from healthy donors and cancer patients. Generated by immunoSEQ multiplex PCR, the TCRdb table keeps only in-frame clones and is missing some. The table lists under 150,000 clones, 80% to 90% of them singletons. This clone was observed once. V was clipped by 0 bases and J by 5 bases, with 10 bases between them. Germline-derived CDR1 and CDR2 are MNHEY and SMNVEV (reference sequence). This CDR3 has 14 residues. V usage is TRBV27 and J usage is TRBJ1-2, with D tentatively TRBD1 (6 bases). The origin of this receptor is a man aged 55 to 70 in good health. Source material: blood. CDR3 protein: CASSLSGGFYGYTF. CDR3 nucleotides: TGTGCCAGCAGTTTATCAGGGGGGTTTTATGGCTACACCTTC.